Listed below are T cell receptor beta chains from one sample, sequenced in a study of neurological immune-mediated disorders. Via MiXCR, TCRdb re-called the 5' RACE reads, giving one row per CDR3 protein. The table has more than 40,000 distinct CDR3 sequences, roughly 13% seen once. Sequencing used PBMCs. The receptor set was obtained from a male donor with HTLV-1-associated myelopathy (HAM/TSP). CDR3s include the opening cysteine and the closing phenylalanine or tryptophan. A D gene is named only where the DNA matches it firmly. Size is omitted from some rows. Given values are once, few, many or a class for expanded clones.

>TRBV7-9|many|-|TRBJ2-3
TGTGCCAGCAGCTTATTCTCCTTCTTAGACTGGCGGGGCACAGATACGCAGTATTTT
CASSLFSFLDWRGTDTQYF
>TRBV3-1|-|-|TRBJ1-1
TGTGCCAACAGCCCCAAGGGAGCTCAAGCTTTCTTT
CANSPKGAQAFF
>TRBV2|-|-|TRBJ2-2
TGTGCCAGCTCTGGCAGGGAAAACACCGGGGAGCTGTTTTTT
CASSGRENTGELFF
>TRBV6-5|few|TRBD1|TRBJ1-6
TGTGCCAGCAGTTTTGGGACAGGACTCTTAGGCTCCTATAATTCACCCCTCCACTTT
CASSFGTGLLGSYNSPLHF
>TRBV7-9|many|-|TRBJ1-5
TGTGCCAGCAGCTTACAGGGGAATCAGCCCCAGCATTTT
CASSLQGNQPQHF
>TRBV6-4|many|-|TRBJ2-2
TGTGCCAGCAGTGGTGGAGGGTTTGGAACCGGGGAGCTGTTTTTT
CASSGGGFGTGELFF
>TRBV29-1|many|-|TRBJ1-1
TGCAGCGTTGACGGGACGGTGAACACTGAAGCTTTCTTT
CSVDGTVNTEAFF
>TRBV10-3|many|-|TRBJ1-6
TGTGCCATCAGCCGGGACACCCATGATTCACCCCTCCACTTT
CAISRDTHDSPLHF
>TRBV7-9|many|-|TRBJ2-3
TGTGCCAGCAGCTTAGCGGTAGGCCGAGGCCAGTATTTT
CASSLAVGRGQYF
>TRBV20-1|many|-|TRBJ2-7
TGCAGTGCTCCCAGGGGGGCACAGGCTTTCTACGAGCAGTACTTC
CSAPRGAQAFYEQYF
>TRBV27|-|TRBD2|TRBJ2-3
TGTGCCAGCAGTTTATGGCGGGGGGGCGGCACAGATACGCAGTATTTT
CASSLWRGGGTDTQYF
>TRBV11-2|few|-|TRBJ2-7
TGTGCCAGCAGCGATCAACAGGGCTACGAGCAGTACTTC
CASSDQQGYEQYF
>TRBV5-1|few|-|TRBJ1-4
TGCGCCAGCAGGGAGGGGAGTGAAAAACTGTTTTTT
CASREGSEKLFF
>TRBV28|-|-|TRBJ2-1
TGTGTCAGCAGGGCAGTGAGCTCCTACAATGAGAAGTTCTTC
CVSRAVSSYNEKFF
>TRBV29-1|many|-|TRBJ1-1
TGCAGCGGAACCGGTCCCATGAACACTGAAGCTTTCTTT
CSGTGPMNTEAFF
>TRBV10-3|-|TRBD1|TRBJ1-2
TGTGCCATCAGTGAGACCGGGACAGGGCAGGGGTATGGCTACACCTTC
CAISETGTGQGYGYTF
>TRBV7-9|-|-|TRBJ2-4
TGTGCCAGCAGCCCAGACAGACGAAACATTAAGTACTTC
CASSPDRRNIKYF
>TRBV9|many|TRBD1|TRBJ1-1
TGTGCCAGCAGCGCCGGACAGGGGAGTACTGAAGCTTTCTTT
CASSAGQGSTEAFF
>TRBV4-3|many|-|TRBJ1-2
TGCGCCAGCAGCCAAGGGTGGCTGGCCGCCAGCTATGGCTACACCTTC
CASSQGWLAASYGYTF
>TRBV20-1|many|-|TRBJ1-4
TGCAGTGCTGGACAGCCGATAAATGAAAAACTGTTTTTT
CSAGQPINEKLFF
>TRBV12-3/TRBV12-4|many|-|TRBJ2-3
TGTGCCAGCAGTTTTAAAGGGACGGGTACGCAGTATTTT
CASSFKGTGTQYF
>TRBV20-1|many|-|TRBJ1-2
TGCAGTGCTAGACAGTCCAGGACGGGCATCTATGGCTACACCTTC
CSARQSRTGIYGYTF